Following are 2 T cell receptor beta chains from one sample sequenced in a study of cytomegalovirus exposure and HLA in healthy donors. PCR was performed using 60 Vbeta and 13 Jbeta primers. Clones were read by immunoSEQ multiplex PCR, and TCRdb kept only the in-frame ones, dropping some. The data show about 110,000 clones, roughly 71% seen once. Sequencing used PBMCs. The receptor source for this set is a male donor in good health and CMV-seropositive.

This clone was seen just once. The V and J genes are TRBV5-1 and TRBJ2-2; TRBD1 aligns across 7 bases. In germline, CDR1 is SGHRS, CDR2 YFSETQ. Unmatched junction bases numbered 8, after V lost 5 bases and J lost 4 bases. This CDR3 spans 15 amino acids. The CDR3 DNA reads as TGCGCCAGCAGGCAGGGGGACAGCCGCACCGGGGAGCTGTTTTTT. This encodes CASRQGDSRTGELFF.

V usage is TRBV30 and J usage is TRBJ2-3, with 8 positions matching TRBD1. This CDR3 spans 15 amino acids. CDR1 is GTSNPN and CDR2 is SVGIG in the germline V gene (reference sequence). The junction had 10 bases not matched to a gene; V was cut back by 8 bases and J by 0 bases. The CDR3 region is CAEGQGGTSTDTQYF. CDR3 nucleotide sequence: TGTGCCGAAGGACAGGGCGGGACTAGCACAGATACGCAGTATTTT.